This is a list of T cell receptor beta chains from one sample in a study of blood T cell repertoires in COVID-19. The data were produced by immunoSEQ multiplex PCR, yet TCRdb's version contains in-frame clones alone and is incomplete. The sample records roughly 200,000 clones, 75% to 90% being singletons. Sequencing was done on a sample of PBMCs or T cells enriched from blood (not recorded which). These receptors came from a middle-aged man who had recovered from COVID-19. Each CDR3 is given with its conserved first and last residue. A D gene is named only where the DNA matches it firmly. For some rows the clone size is stated as once, few or many, or as a class when expanded; others skip it.

d_gene	v_gene	abundance	j_gene	CDR3nt	CDR3aa
TRBD1	TRBV12-5	.	TRBJ1-1	TGTGCTAGTGGCCACAGACAGGGGTTGACTTTCTTT	CASGHRQGLTFF
TRBD1	TRBV7-6	.	TRBJ1-3	TGTGCCAGCAGCTCCCCGACAGGGTCTGGAAACACCATATATTTT	CASSSPTGSGNTIYF
.	TRBV14	.	TRBJ2-5	TGTGCCAGCAGCCAAGAAGCAGGGATTGGAGAGACCCAGTACTTC	CASSQEAGIGETQYF
.	TRBV5-8	.	TRBJ1-2	TGTGCCAGCAGCCGCGGGGGGGAGTATGGCTACACCTTC	CASSRGGEYGYTF
TRBD1	TRBV28	.	TRBJ1-1	TGTGCCAGCAGTTTATCTGGGACAGGAAACACTGAAGCTTTCTTT	CASSLSGTGNTEAFF
.	TRBV19	.	TRBJ1-5	TGTGCCAGTAGTACCGTTGGCAATCAGCCCCAGCATTTT	CASSTVGNQPQHF
.	TRBV4-1	.	TRBJ1-6	TGCGCCAGCAGCCTTCGTCCGGAGCCTAGCTATAATTCACCCCTCCACTTT	CASSLRPEPSYNSPLHF
.	TRBV30	.	TRBJ1-5	TGTGCCTGGAGCGGCAGGGAGGGCAATCAGCCCCAGCATTTT	CAWSGREGNQPQHF
TRBD1	TRBV5-1	.	TRBJ2-7	TGCGCCAGCAGCTTTGGGCTTGGACAGGGTGGGTACGAGCAGTACTTC	CASSFGLGQGGYEQYF
TRBD1	TRBV7-9	once	TRBJ2-7	TGTGCCTCGGAACAGGGGGCGAACGAGCAGTACTTC	CASEQGANEQYF
.	TRBV5-1	.	TRBJ2-2	TGCGCCAGCAGCTCCCAGACAGGGAACACCGGGGAGCTGTTTTTT	CASSSQTGNTGELFF
TRBD1	TRBV7-9	.	TRBJ1-5	TGTGCCAGCAGCTTAGATCGGGACAGGGGCCTGTATAGCAATCAGCCCCAGCATTTT	CASSLDRDRGLYSNQPQHF
.	TRBV9	.	TRBJ2-3	TGTGCCAGCAGCGCTCCCTTGACAGTTACGGATACGCAGTATTTT	CASSAPLTVTDTQYF
.	TRBV7-3	.	TRBJ2-1	TGTGCCAGCAGCCCTGACAGACCCTACGCCCCAGTCTTC	CASSPDRPYAPVF
.	TRBV5-1	.	TRBJ1-4	TGCGCCAGCAGCTTGGGGGGCGTTGGTGAAAAACTGTTTTTT	CASSLGGVGEKLFF
.	TRBV7-2	.	TRBJ2-2	TGTGCCAGCAGCTTAAAGACTGGCGGGGAGCTGTTTTTT	CASSLKTGGELFF
TRBD1	TRBV7-3	.	TRBJ2-5	TGTGCCAGCAGCTTGGGGACAGCCCAAGAGACCCAGTACTTC	CASSLGTAQETQYF
.	TRBV7-5	.	TRBJ2-3	TGTGCCAGAAGCTTGGCCCCTCGGGGGGCCCTCACAGATACGCAGTATTTT	CARSLAPRGALTDTQYF
.	TRBV29-1	.	TRBJ1-2	TGCAGCGTTGGGATTGGGGGCAGGGGCTATGGCTACACCTTC	CSVGIGGRGYGYTF
.	TRBV28	.	TRBJ1-2	TGTGCCAGCAGTTTATTAGCGGGGGCGATTGGCTACACCTTC	CASSLLAGAIGYTF
.	TRBV6-5	once	TRBJ1-1	TGTGCCAGCAGTTACTCGAAACTAGGGTTGGTTGACGAAGCTTTCTTT	CASSYSKLGLVDEAFF
TRBD2	TRBV6-5	few	TRBJ2-5	TGTGCCAGCAGTTACCCGAGGGACGGGGGGAAAGAGACCCAGTACTTC	CASSYPRDGGKETQYF
.	TRBV7-8	.	TRBJ1-5	TGTGCCAGCAGCTTTGATCTAAGCAATCAGCCCCAGCATTTT	CASSFDLSNQPQHF
.	TRBV7-2	.	TRBJ2-7	TGTGCCAGCAGCTTTTATTCTACCTACGAGCAGTACTTC	CASSFYSTYEQYF
.	TRBV7-2	.	TRBJ1-3	TGTGCCAGCAGCCTCTCTGGAAACACCATATATTTT	CASSLSGNTIYF
TRBD1	TRBV9	once	TRBJ2-3	TGTGCCAGCAGCCCCTCCAGGGGGCTAGCAGGCACAGATACGCAGTATTTT	CASSPSRGLAGTDTQYF
.	TRBV4-2	.	TRBJ2-2	TGTGCCAGCAGCTTGACTCTATCGAGAGGGGAGCTGTTTTTT	CASSLTLSRGELFF
TRBD1	TRBV7-3	.	TRBJ1-1	TGTGCCAGCAGCCCCGGGACAGTAACTGAAGCTTTCTTT	CASSPGTVTEAFF
.	TRBV7-9	.	TRBJ2-5	TGTGCCAGCAGGGGGACTCTGGGACGGGAGACCCAGTACTTC	CASRGTLGRETQYF
.	TRBV6-1	few	TRBJ1-2	TGTGCCAGCAGTGAAGCGATAGGGAGTAATGGCTACACCTTC	CASSEAIGSNGYTF
.	TRBV7-2	.	TRBJ1-5	TGTGCCAGCAGCGCCATGCCGGTTAATCAGCCCCAGCATTTT	CASSAMPVNQPQHF
.	TRBV5-1	.	TRBJ2-7	TGCGCCAGCAGCTTGAACCAACCAGGTTTGGCCTACGAGCAGTACTTC	CASSLNQPGLAYEQYF
.	TRBV6-5	.	TRBJ1-2	TGTGCCAGCAGAGCGACAGCTAACTATGGCTACACCTTC	CASRATANYGYTF
.	TRBV2	once	TRBJ1-1	TGTGCCAGCAGTGTGGGGGCAGGGGTAAAAGCTTTCTTT	CASSVGAGVKAFF
.	TRBV24-1	.	TRBJ2-7	TGTGCCACCAGTGATCCAAATTATCAGGACTCCTACGAGCAGTACTTC	CATSDPNYQDSYEQYF
TRBD2	TRBV11-2	.	TRBJ2-1	TGTGCCAGCAGCTTAGTGGGACTAGCGGGAGGGTACAATGAGCAGTTCTTC	CASSLVGLAGGYNEQFF
.	TRBV12-3/TRBV12-4	once	TRBJ1-5	TGTGCCAGCAGTTTAATTCCAGGGGAGCCCCAGCATTTT	CASSLIPGEPQHF
TRBD1	TRBV11-2	.	TRBJ2-3	TGTGCCAGCAGCTTAGCCGGGCAGGGGGCAGATACGCAGTATTTT	CASSLAGQGADTQYF
.	TRBV9	.	TRBJ2-1	TGTGCCAGCAGCGTAGAGGGGCAGAGCAATGAGCAGTTCTTC	CASSVEGQSNEQFF
TRBD1	TRBV6-6	.	TRBJ1-5	TGTGCCAGCAGGCGAACTGGGACAGGCAGGAATCAGCCCCAGCATTTT	CASRRTGTGRNQPQHF
TRBD1	TRBV6-4	few	TRBJ1-1	TGTGCCAGCAGTGACACGGACAGGGATCCCACTGAAGCTTTCTTT	CASSDTDRDPTEAFF
.	TRBV30	few	TRBJ2-7	TGTGCCTGGGGGGGAGGGGGACCCTACGAGCAGTACTTC	CAWGGGGPYEQYF
TRBD1	TRBV18	.	TRBJ1-2	TGTGCCAGCTCACCTTTTATTGACAGGGATGGCTACACCTTC	CASSPFIDRDGYTF